This T cell receptor beta chain originates from a study of regulatory T cells in long-lasting Graves disease. V was pared by 4 bases and J by 1 base, with 8 bases of the junction left unmatched. The germline V gene has CDR1 SGHNT and CDR2 YYREEE (reference sequence). This CDR3 comprises 15 residues. The study, taken as a whole, reports: TRBV28, TRBJ1-2 and TRBJ2-5 emerged as the favored segments in persistent disease.

Building of the TCR beta libraries involved iRepertoire HTBI primers and Arm-PCR of CDR3 regions. TCRdb reprocessed the multiplex PCR reads with MiXCR, giving one entry per CDR3 protein. The sample contains hundreds of thousands of distinct CDR3 sequences, 16% of which appear only once. This clonotype came up a few times. Its antigen is currently unknown. Documented time point: newly diagnosed GD, antithyroid drugs for less than 3 months. Construction of the TCR library relied on RNA isolated from PBMCs. The data also belong to a second study, concerning T cells in Graves' hyperthyroidism and ophthalmopathy.

The source was peripheral blood mononuclear cells (PBMCs), collected at new diagnosis, from a patient treated with antithyroid drugs. The source of this sequence is a woman in her 30s with Graves disease. V gene TRBV5-4 combines with J gene TRBJ2-7, with 7 bases lining up with TRBD2. The CDR3 DNA sequence: TGTGCCAGCAGCCTCCGGGACTACCATTCCTACGAGCAGTACTTC. This sequence encodes CASSLRDYHSYEQYF.